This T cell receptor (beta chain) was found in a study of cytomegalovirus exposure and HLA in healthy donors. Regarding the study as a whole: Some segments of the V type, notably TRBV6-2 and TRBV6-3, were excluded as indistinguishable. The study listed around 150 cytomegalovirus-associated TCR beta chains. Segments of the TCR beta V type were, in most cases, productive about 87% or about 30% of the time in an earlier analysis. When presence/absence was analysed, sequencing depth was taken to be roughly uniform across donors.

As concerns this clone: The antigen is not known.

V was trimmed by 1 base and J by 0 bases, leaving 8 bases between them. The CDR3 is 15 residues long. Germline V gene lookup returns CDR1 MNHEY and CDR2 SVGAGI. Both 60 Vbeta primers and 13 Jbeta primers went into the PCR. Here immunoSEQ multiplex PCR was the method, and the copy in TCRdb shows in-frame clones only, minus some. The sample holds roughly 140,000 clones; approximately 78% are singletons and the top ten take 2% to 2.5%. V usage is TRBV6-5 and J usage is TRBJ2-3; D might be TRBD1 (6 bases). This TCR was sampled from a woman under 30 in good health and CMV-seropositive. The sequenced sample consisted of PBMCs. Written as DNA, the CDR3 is TGTGCCAGCAGTTACTTGGGGGCTAGCACAGATACGCAGTATTTT. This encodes CASSYLGASTDTQYF.